Following are 10 T cell receptor beta chains from one sample sequenced in a study of T-cell memory formation after mild COVID-19 (dated by TCRdb to about 2021). Libraries were built with 5' RACE. Sequencing used an Illumina NovaSeq 6000. Using fastp trimming at Q25 and MiXCR clonotype assembly, TCRdb reanalyzed the public sequencing data and kept in-frame beta chains. Every distinct CDR3 protein forms one entry, paired with its most common genes and DNA. The sample profile shows 400,000 to 500,000 distinct CDR3 sequences; 20% of them were found once. The biggest ten clones account for roughly 8.4% of the sample. The sequencing sample was made of PBMCs or a T cell subset sorted from them (not recorded which). These receptors were collected from an adult woman who had mild COVID-19 (a few samples of this study predate the infection). The sample titles of this study are shuffled in the database, so cell type and time point are left out; the donor was told from shared clones.

In this sample, this clonotype turned up a few times. The chain is built from TRBV20-1 and TRBJ2-3; D not certain. Germline-derived CDR1 and CDR2 are DFQATT and SNEGSKA (reference sequence). The CDR3 is 10 residues long. V dropped 4 bases and J dropped 9 bases, with 8 bases sitting between them. DNA for the CDR3: TGCAGTGCTACCCAGAACACGCAGTATTTT. Protein: CSATQNTQYF.

The chain uses TRBV5-1 and TRBJ2-7; 10 bases map to TRBD2. CDR3 length: 14 residues. Germline values: CDR1 SGHRS, CDR2 YFSETQ. Losses at the gene ends were 4 bases for V and 6 bases for J; bases not matched to a gene: 7. The CDR3 DNA is TGCGCCAGCAGCATCCTAGCGGGAGAAGGCGAGCAGTACTTC. Translation: CASSILAGEGEQYF.

V usage is TRBV9 and J usage is TRBJ1-1, with unresolved D. Germline lookup yields CDR1 SGDLS and CDR2 YYNGEE. V lost 0 bases, J lost 5 bases, and 11 bases lay in between. The CDR3 has 14 amino acids. The CDR3, as DNA: TGTGCCAGCAGCGTAGTCCCGGTGAGGACTGAAGCTTTCTTT. Translating it yields CASSVVPVRTEAFF.

The V gene is TRBV18, the J gene TRBJ1-2; unclear D gene. V was cut by 3 bases and J by 3 bases, with 5 bases left in between. CDR1 and CDR2 from the germline V gene are KGHSH and LQKENI. The CDR3 length is 12 residues. The CDR3 nucleotides are TGTGCCAGCTCACCCGGGGACTATGGCTACACCTTC. Translated: CASSPGDYGYTF.

V and J are TRBV4-1 and TRBJ1-2; D might be TRBD1 (5 bases). CDR1 is MGHRA, CDR2 YSYEKL, per germline. Trimming removed 2 bases at V and 6 bases at J, with 19 bases between. The CDR3 spans 16 residues. CDR3 sequence: CASSQFPAGTAHGYTF. As DNA, the CDR3 is TGCGCCAGCAGCCAATTTCCTGCAGGGACGGCCCATGGCTACACCTTC.

V gene TRBV20-1 combines with J gene TRBJ2-1; 9 nucleotides match TRBD2. Trimming took 5 bases from V and 5 from J; bases not matched to a gene: 7. The CDR3 is 14 residues long. Germline V gene lookup returns CDR1 DFQATT and CDR2 SNEGSKA (reference sequence). The CDR3, as DNA: TGCAGTGCTTATAGCGGGAGAAACCACAATGAGCAGTTCTTC. This gives the protein CSAYSGRNHNEQFF.

The V gene is TRBV6-2 or TRBV6-3, the J gene TRBJ2-7; 13 nucleotides align to TRBD2. The CDR3 is 15 amino acids. Germline loops: CDR1 MNHEY, CDR2 SVGEGT. V dropped 5 bases and J dropped 3; count of bases not matched to a gene: 4. The CDR3 coding sequence is TGTGCCAGCAGTGGGACTAGCGGGATCATCTACGAGCAGTACTTC. It is translated as CASSGTSGIIYEQYF.

This clonotype was counted a few times. The V call is TRBV18, the J call TRBJ1-1; no clear D gene. CDR3 length: 15 amino acids. The V end was cut by 3 bases, the J end by 7 bases, with 18 bases between. Looked up from germline, CDR1 is KGHSH and CDR2 is LQKENI. CDR3 in amino acids: CASSPNGEGSGEAFF. The CDR3 nucleotides are TGTGCCAGCTCACCGAACGGGGAAGGCTCGGGTGAAGCTTTCTTT.

The V and J genes are TRBV14 and TRBJ2-1, with D perhaps assigned TRBD1 or TRBD2 (5 bases each). The CDR3 is 16 amino acids. Germline V lookup: CDR1 SGHDN, CDR2 FVKESK. Trimming pared 4 bases from V and 1 base from J, leaving 14 bases between. The CDR3 here is CASSPFRDRSYNEQFF. The CDR3 region has the DNA TGTGCCAGCAGCCCGTTCCGGGACCGTTCCTACAATGAGCAGTTCTTC.

This clonotype has more than one count but fewer than ten. The rearrangement joins TRBV4-2 to TRBJ2-7, with TRBD1 matching 9 bases. V dropped 3 bases and J dropped 6; count of bases not matched to a gene: 15. This CDR3 comprises 17 residues. The germline gives CDR1 LGHNA, CDR2 YNFKEQ. CDR3 residues: CASSHTTGGGIRAEQYF. CDR3 nucleotide sequence: TGTGCCAGCAGCCATACCACAGGGGGCGGAATCAGGGCCGAGCAGTACTTC.